This T cell receptor beta chain emerged from a study of T cell clonality in common variable immunodeficiency. Profiled with immunoSEQ multiplex PCR; TCRdb holds only in-frame clones, not every one. Sampling found around 81,000 clones, none seen once. Study findings and constraints: Fewer deletions and N-nucleotide insertions were reportedly seen in common variable immunodeficiency TCR beta sequences. What drives increased CVID clonality needs T cell subpopulation sequencing. CVID subjects showed higher TCRbeta clonality than healthy controls.

Donors gave roughly 4.5 to 8.5 ml heparinized peripheral whole blood. There are many counts of this clone. Its cognate antigen is unknown. The sequence was obtained from a person between 18 and 75 years old in good health. Source material: peripheral blood mononuclear cells.

CDR3 protein: CASSFWGGRSNTEAFF. CDR3 DNA (partial): TGTGCCAGCAGCTTTTGGGGGGGCAGATCGAACACTGAA. The V call is TRBV7-3, the J call TRBJ1-1, with a tentative D call TRBD1 (6 bases). The read terminates 3 residues before the CDR3 end, so the remaining end is supplied by the germline J gene. Germline V gene data show CDR1 as SGHTA and CDR2 as FQGTGA. This CDR3 spans 16 amino acids. The V end lost 3 bases, the J end lost 1 base, and 15 bases lay between the germline ends.